The 8 T cell receptor beta chains below come from one sample, sequenced in a study of T-cell reconstitution after alpha-beta-depleted transplantation in children. TCRbeta library preparation incorporated unique molecular identifiers. MiXCR was run by TCRdb on the PCR reads, yielding one entry per CDR3 protein. The data show about a million distinct CDR3 sequences, about 31% seen once. The starting material was PBMCs, mostly from graft donor cells, obtained 360 days after TCRalphabeta/CD19-depleted stem cell transplant. Receptors originate from a boy under two years old who had a stem cell transplant for SCID, so the T cells may come from the graft donor.

Remarks on this clonotype: Mismatch with germline at one junction end may stem from a read error. J is TRBJ1-1 and V is TRBV5-1; 7 bases agree with TRBD1. This CDR3 comprises 16 residues. Per germline, CDR1 SGHRS and CDR2 YFSETQ. The CDR3 sequence is CASSPRPTGDGTEAFF. CDR3 DNA: TGTGCCAGCAGCCCCAGGCCCACAGGGGACGGCACTGAAGCTTTCTTT.

V is TRBV4-1 and J is TRBJ2-3; tentative D call: TRBD2 (6 bases). The CDR3 consists of 14 residues. The V gene's germline CDR1 is MGHRA and CDR2 YSYEKL. Trimming shortened V by 5 bases and J by 7 bases, and 16 bases separated the two germline ends. The CDR3 DNA reads TGCGCCAGCAGCTCCTACGGGACTCCTAATACGCAGTATTTT. It codes for CASSSYGTPNTQYF.

V usage is TRBV20-1 and J usage is TRBJ2-3, with 8 bases lining up with TRBD2. This CDR3 comprises 13 residues. J lost 6 bases, V lost 6 bases, and 8 bases had no gene match. Germline loops: CDR1 DFQATT, CDR2 SNEGSKA (reference sequence). CDR3 nucleotides: TGCAGTGCCAACCCGGGACTAGGGGATACGCAGTATTTT. Translating gives CSANPGLGDTQYF.

In its sample, this clonotype was seen a few times. This sequence joins TRBV6-1 and TRBJ1-1; a weak D match, TRBD1 (6 bases). This CDR3 region has 13 residues. The germline gives CDR1 MNHNS, CDR2 SASEGT. Trimming shortened V by 6 bases and J by 7 bases, and 15 bases separated the two germline ends. The CDR3 DNA is TGTGCCAGCAGGCGGACAGTATTAAGTGAAGCTTTCTTT. The encoded protein is CASRRTVLSEAFF.

The rearrangement joins TRBV6-2 or TRBV6-3 to TRBJ1-3; 7 bases map to TRBD1. CDR1 MNHEY and CDR2 SVGEGT come from the germline V gene. The CDR3 consists of 17 residues. The V and J ends lost 7 bases and 0 bases, in that order; junction bases with no gene match: 12. DNA for the CDR3: TGTGCCAGCACCCGGACAGGTTCCTGGAGCTCTGGAAACACCATATATTTT. Translating gives CASTRTGSWSSGNTIYF.

This clonotype was found a few times. The V gene is TRBV29-1, the J gene TRBJ2-7; D could derive from TRBD1 or TRBD2 (6 bases each). This CDR3 contains 13 residues. The ends were cut back, 4 bases at V and 3 bases at J, with 13 bases in the middle. Germline V CDR1 and CDR2: SQVTM, ANQGSEA. In DNA, the CDR3 is TGCAGCGTTGCCTCGGGGGCGAACTACGAGCAGTACTTC. Its protein product is CSVASGANYEQYF.

The CDR3 protein is CASSPTGPEQYF. The CDR3 DNA sequence: TGTGCCAGCAGCCCGACAGGGCCCGAGCAGTACTTC. The V and J genes are TRBV12-3 or TRBV12-4 and TRBJ2-7; 7 bases match TRBD1. The CDR3 sequence is 12 residues long. The junction had 5 bases not matched to a gene; V was cut back by 6 bases and J by 6 bases.

The chain carries TRBV10-3 and TRBJ2-5, with no clear D. The CDR3 is 16 residues long. With 0 bases removed from V and 4 bases from J, the gap between germline ends came to 15 bases. CDR1 and CDR2 from the germline V gene are ENHRY and SYGVKD. In DNA form, the CDR3 reads TGTGCCATCAGTGAGTCGACGTCGGCCGTGGGAGAGACCCAGTACTTC. Residues: CAISESTSAVGETQYF.